This TCR beta chain was observed in a study of blood T cells in healthy people across ages. For the study at large: Per every two T cells, about one barcoded beta molecule was captured by template switching.

All donors came from Russia, were Caucasian and healthy, and spanned ages roughly 6 to 95. Extractions gave at least 6 micrograms of total RNA per sample. Combining a sample-barcoded 5' primer with a J-beta primer mix, a second PCR ran for roughly 6 to 12 cycles. With 12 random nucleotides, a template-switch adaptor tagged each individual cDNA molecule. TCRdb fed the 5' RACE reads into MiXCR, producing one record per CDR3 protein. The sample consists of 580,000 or so distinct CDR3 sequences, around 48% of them appearing once. Sequenced: blood. The sequence was collected from an older man in good health.

This CDR3 reads CASSPPTSASYEQYF. In nucleotides, the CDR3 is TGTGCCAGCAGTCCACCGACTAGCGCCTCCTACGAGCAGTACTTC. The chain links TRBV6-5 to TRBJ2-7, with 8 nucleotides matching TRBD2. The CDR3 spans 15 residues. Germline CDR1 and CDR2: MNHEY and SVGAGI. V lost 5 bases, J lost 0 bases, and 6 bases stayed unmatched.